This T cell receptor (beta chain) was captured in a study of shared clonotypes between healthy human individuals. Profiling relied on immunoSEQ multiplex PCR, and the TCRdb table lists in-frame clones only, not all of them. Of around 610,000 clones listed, about 96% are singletons. The CDR3 length is 16 residues. The germline V and J ends were trimmed by 3 bases and 0 bases, with 12 bases remaining between them. Germline V gene sequence: CDR1 LNHDA, CDR2 SQIVND (reference sequence). CD8 cells regarded as naive lacked CD45RO, were positively chosen for CCR7, and omitted terminally differentiated effector memory CD45RA+ cells.

V gene TRBV19 combines with J gene TRBJ1-5; the D is unclear. What was sequenced was naive CD8+ T cells sorted from blood. This TCR came from a woman aged 30 to 39 in good health. In nucleotides, the CDR3 is TGTGCCAGTAGTATCTTGGTCGGCCTTAGCAATCAGCCCCAGCATTTT. Its protein is CASSILVGLSNQPQHF.